Listed below are T cell receptor beta chains from one sample, sequenced in a study of PD-1 blockade in classical Hodgkin lymphoma. Method: immunoSEQ multiplex PCR; TCRdb's copy keeps in-frame clones and lacks some. The sample has 30,000 to 35,000 clones, around 90% seen once. The starting material was CD4+ T cells from blood, obtained at baseline. The receptors here all came from a human donor with classical Hodgkin lymphoma. The CDR3 runs from the conserved cysteine through the conserved F or W. D genes are given only for firm matches. The size entry is marked missing in some rows and otherwise reads once, few, many or a size class.

abundance,j_gene,d_gene,v_gene,CDR3nt,CDR3aa
.,TRBJ2-3,.,TRBV7-3,TGTGCCAGCAGCTTAGGGGCGCAGACAGATACGCAGTATTTT,CASSLGAQTDTQYF
.,TRBJ1-1,TRBD1,TRBV30,TGTGCCTGGACCCCCCTACAGGGGGCGCGGAACACTGAAGCTTTCTTT,CAWTPLQGARNTEAFF
.,TRBJ1-1,.,TRBV20-1,TGCAGTGCTTCAGCGAACACTGAAGCTTTCTTT,CSASANTEAFF
.,TRBJ2-7,.,TRBV6-1,TGTGCCAGCAGTGCCCCGATATTGAAAGCCTCCTACGAGCAGTACTTC,CASSAPILKASYEQYF
.,TRBJ1-1,.,TRBV27,TGTGCCAGCAGTTTACAGGGTGCGGGCACTGAAGCTTTCTTT,CASSLQGAGTEAFF
.,TRBJ1-6,TRBD1,TRBV30,TGTGCCTGGAGTGTGCAGGGGGCTCTTGTCTCACCCCTCCACTTT,CAWSVQGALVSPLHF
.,TRBJ2-1,TRBD1,TRBV25-1,TGTGCCAGCAGTGAGGCCGGACAGGGGAACTACAATGAGCAGTTCTTC,CASSEAGQGNYNEQFF
.,TRBJ2-7,.,TRBV11-2,TGTGCCAGCAGCTTATACGAATACGAGCAGTACTTC,CASSLYEYEQYF
.,TRBJ2-1,.,TRBV5-5,TGTGCCAGCAGCTTAGACATTTACAATGAGCAGTTCTTC,CASSLDIYNEQFF
.,TRBJ2-3,.,TRBV6-5,TGTGCCAGCAGTTACTCGGCAGGGGCAAATACGCAGTATTTT,CASSYSAGANTQYF
.,TRBJ1-5,TRBD1,TRBV7-6,TGTGCCAGCAGCTTAGGACAGGGCCGAAATCAGCCCCAGCATTTT,CASSLGQGRNQPQHF
.,TRBJ2-7,.,TRBV19,TGTGCCAGTAGTATACGTGGCGGGATAGGCTACGAGCAGTACTTC,CASSIRGGIGYEQYF
.,TRBJ2-1,TRBD2,TRBV5-4,TGTGCCAGCAGCTTGGCTAGCGGGGCCTACAATGAGCAGTTCTTC,CASSLASGAYNEQFF
.,TRBJ2-1,.,TRBV7-6,TGTGCCAGCAGCCGAGGGGGGAGCTCCTACAATGAGCAGTTCTTC,CASSRGGSSYNEQFF
.,TRBJ1-3,.,TRBV2,TGTGCCAGCAGACCTAGTAGGGACTACTCTGGAAACACCATATATTTT,CASRPSRDYSGNTIYF
.,TRBJ2-7,.,TRBV18,TGTGCCAGCTCGGACAACTCCTACGAGCAGTACTTC,CASSDNSYEQYF
.,TRBJ2-7,.,TRBV6-1,TGTGCCAGCAGTGAACAGCTTCCTTTAGAGCAGTACTTC,CASSEQLPLEQYF
.,TRBJ2-6,TRBD1,TRBV5-4,TGTGCCAGCAGCTTTCCCCAGGGGGCTGGGGCCAACGTCCTGACTTTC,CASSFPQGAGANVLTF
.,TRBJ1-3,TRBD1,TRBV19,TGTGCCAGTAGTCACGACAGGGGGCTCATATATTTT,CASSHDRGLIYF
.,TRBJ2-5,.,TRBV6-1,TGTGCCAGCAGGGGGTTCACGGAGACCCAGTACTTC,CASRGFTETQYF
.,TRBJ2-1,.,TRBV5-1,TGCGCCAGCAGCTTCGACGGTTGGAATGAGCAGTTCTTC,CASSFDGWNEQFF
.,TRBJ1-4,.,TRBV4-2,TGTGCCAGCAGCCAATATTCAGGTGAAATTGAAAAACTGTTTTTT,CASSQYSGEIEKLFF
.,TRBJ2-1,.,TRBV10-3,TGTGCCGTCACTTCATCATTGACCCCGTACAATGAGCAGTTCTTC,CAVTSSLTPYNEQFF
.,TRBJ2-7,TRBD2,TRBV28,TGTGCCACCCTCACTACTAGCGGGAGGACCTACGAGCAGTACTTC,CATLTTSGRTYEQYF
.,TRBJ2-5,TRBD1,TRBV10-3,TGTGCCATCAGTGACAGGGGGCTTAGAGGCCAAGAGACCCAGTACTTC,CAISDRGLRGQETQYF
.,TRBJ2-5,TRBD1,TRBV5-1,TGCGCCAGCAGCTTGGCAGGGGGCGACCTAAATCTCCTCCAAGAGACCCAGTACTTC,CASSLAGGDLNLLQETQYF
.,TRBJ2-5,TRBD1,TRBV30,TGTGCCTGGAGACGACAGGGGCCAGAGACCCAGTACTTC,CAWRRQGPETQYF
.,TRBJ2-7,TRBD2,TRBV9,TGTGCCAGCAACCAGGCGGGAGGCCCCTACGAGCAGTACTTC,CASNQAGGPYEQYF
.,TRBJ2-1,TRBD2,TRBV28,TGTGCCAGCAGCTTAACTAGCGGCTACAATGAGCAGTTCTTC,CASSLTSGYNEQFF
.,TRBJ1-2,TRBD1,TRBV9,TGTGCCAGCAGCTACGGGACAGGGGGCGAGGGAGGCTACACCTTC,CASSYGTGGEGGYTF
.,TRBJ2-3,.,TRBV5-1,TGCGCCAGCAGCTTCCAGGGGATGAGCACAGATACGCAGTATTTT,CASSFQGMSTDTQYF
.,TRBJ1-2,.,TRBV5-1,TGCGCCAGCAGCTTGGTGTCAGGGGAGATCTATGGCTACACCTTC,CASSLVSGEIYGYTF
.,TRBJ2-2,.,TRBV5-1,TGCGCCAGCAGCTTGGTACTAATGAACACCGGGGAGCTGTTTTTT,CASSLVLMNTGELFF
.,TRBJ2-5,.,TRBV6-1,TGTGCCAGCACCACTAAACCCCAAGAGACCCAGTACTTC,CASTTKPQETQYF
.,TRBJ1-2,TRBD1,TRBV29-1,TGCAGCGTTGCGACAGGGGTGGACTATGGCTACACCTTC,CSVATGVDYGYTF
.,TRBJ1-6,.,TRBV18,TGTGCCAGCTCACCTAGTGGGGGGAGGAATTCACCCCTCCACTTT,CASSPSGGRNSPLHF
.,TRBJ2-1,TRBD2,TRBV27,TGTGCCAGCAGTCCGACTAGCGGGAGGCTCCATGAGCAGTTCTTC,CASSPTSGRLHEQFF
.,TRBJ2-1,TRBD2,TRBV5-1,TGCGCCAGCAGCGGGGCTAGCGGGAATGAGCAGTTCTTC,CASSGASGNEQFF
.,TRBJ1-5,.,TRBV9,TGTGCCAGCAGCGTAGATTCAGGGGTCGGGCAGCCCCAGCATTTT,CASSVDSGVGQPQHF
once,TRBJ2-2,.,TRBV2,TGTGCCAGCAGTGAAGTCAGGCGTGGGGAGCTGTTTTTT,CASSEVRRGELFF